These T cell receptor beta chains were read from a single sample in a study of blood T cell repertoires in COVID-19. Measured with immunoSEQ multiplex PCR; TCRdb has only the in-frame clones, and not every one. This table holds 300,000 or so clones, 70% to 90% found once. Sequencing was done on a sample of PBMCs or T cells enriched from blood (not recorded which). The receptors here all came from a woman aged 18-30 years who had recovered from COVID-19. Each CDR3 is given with its conserved first and last residue. A D gene is named only where the DNA matches it firmly. The size field is filled for only some rows; it gives once, few, many or a size class.

clone_size: once; v_call: TRBV24-1; d_call: -; j_call: TRBJ2-7; cdr3_aa: CATSASTQNSYEQYF; cdr3_nt: TGTGCCACCAGTGCCTCGACTCAAAACTCCTACGAGCAGTACTTC
clone_size: -; v_call: TRBV11-2; d_call: TRBD2; j_call: TRBJ2-1; cdr3_aa: CASSAGLAGGYNEQFF; cdr3_nt: TGTGCCAGCAGCGCCGGACTAGCGGGGGGTTACAATGAGCAGTTCTTC
clone_size: -; v_call: TRBV18; d_call: TRBD1; j_call: TRBJ1-4; cdr3_aa: CASLSQGAGEKLFF; cdr3_nt: TGTGCCAGCTTATCACAGGGGGCAGGCGAAAAACTGTTTTTT
clone_size: -; v_call: TRBV9; d_call: TRBD2; j_call: TRBJ2-1; cdr3_aa: CASSLPLAGGPNEQFF; cdr3_nt: TGTGCCAGCAGCCTTCCTCTAGCGGGAGGGCCCAATGAGCAGTTCTTC
clone_size: once; v_call: TRBV5-1; d_call: TRBD2; j_call: TRBJ2-1; cdr3_aa: CASSQLGLAKNNEQFF; cdr3_nt: TGCGCCAGCAGCCAACTGGGACTAGCAAAAAACAATGAGCAGTTCTTC
clone_size: once; v_call: TRBV2; d_call: -; j_call: TRBJ2-1; cdr3_aa: CASSDQGSFFDEQFF; cdr3_nt: TGTGCCAGCAGTGACCAGGGTAGTTTTTTCGATGAGCAGTTCTTC
clone_size: few; v_call: TRBV5-1; d_call: TRBD1; j_call: TRBJ2-5; cdr3_aa: CASMRGAGGFRETQYF; cdr3_nt: TGCGCCAGCATGCGGGGAGCAGGGGGCTTCAGAGAGACCCAGTACTTC
clone_size: -; v_call: TRBV28; d_call: -; j_call: TRBJ2-3; cdr3_aa: CASSLSGTDTQYF; cdr3_nt: TGTGCCAGCAGTTTATCGGGAACAGATACGCAGTATTTT
clone_size: -; v_call: TRBV11-2; d_call: -; j_call: TRBJ1-1; cdr3_aa: CASSLVTGDTEAFF; cdr3_nt: TGTGCCAGCAGCTTAGTGACAGGAGACACTGAAGCTTTCTTT
clone_size: -; v_call: TRBV3-1/TRBV3-2; d_call: -; j_call: TRBJ2-5; cdr3_aa: CASNLGTLEQETQYF; cdr3_nt: TGTGCCAGCAACCTGGGGACATTAGAACAAGAGACCCAGTACTTC
clone_size: -; v_call: TRBV28; d_call: TRBD2; j_call: TRBJ2-3; cdr3_aa: CASSLSAGGISDTQYF; cdr3_nt: TGTGCCAGCAGTTTATCGGCGGGAGGGATCTCAGATACGCAGTATTTT
clone_size: -; v_call: TRBV5-6; d_call: -; j_call: TRBJ1-1; cdr3_aa: CASSLSWDKNTEAFF; cdr3_nt: TGTGCCAGCAGCTTGAGTTGGGACAAGAACACTGAAGCTTTCTTT
clone_size: -; v_call: TRBV5-1; d_call: -; j_call: TRBJ1-2; cdr3_aa: CASSLGQGGYGYTF; cdr3_nt: TGCGCCAGCAGCTTGGGTCAGGGAGGTTACGGCTACACCTTC
clone_size: -; v_call: TRBV4-2; d_call: TRBD2; j_call: TRBJ2-2; cdr3_aa: CASSQVGTRTGELFF; cdr3_nt: TGTGCCAGCAGCCAAGTGGGGACTAGGACCGGGGAGCTGTTTTTT
clone_size: -; v_call: TRBV4-1; d_call: -; j_call: TRBJ1-3; cdr3_aa: CASSQETVPLGNTIYF; cdr3_nt: TGCGCCAGCAGCCAAGAAACCGTTCCACTTGGAAACACCATATATTTT
clone_size: -; v_call: TRBV4-2; d_call: -; j_call: TRBJ1-4; cdr3_aa: CASSLPGRRGEKLFF; cdr3_nt: TGTGCCAGCAGCCTACCGGGACGGCGGGGTGAAAAACTGTTTTTT
clone_size: -; v_call: TRBV3-1/TRBV3-2; d_call: TRBD2; j_call: TRBJ2-5; cdr3_aa: CASSGGLADQETQYF; cdr3_nt: TGTGCCAGCAGCGGAGGACTAGCGGACCAAGAGACCCAGTACTTC
clone_size: -; v_call: TRBV5-6; d_call: -; j_call: TRBJ2-5; cdr3_aa: CASSFRDSIRETQYF; cdr3_nt: TGTGCCAGCAGCTTCCGGGACTCCATAAGAGAGACCCAGTACTTC
clone_size: -; v_call: TRBV27; d_call: TRBD2; j_call: TRBJ2-7; cdr3_aa: CASSFPGGEQYF; cdr3_nt: TGTGCCAGCAGTTTCCCGGGGGGCGAGCAGTACTTC
clone_size: -; v_call: TRBV2; d_call: -; j_call: TRBJ2-3; cdr3_aa: CASSVLLDTQYF; cdr3_nt: TGTGCCAGCAGTGTTCTCTTGGATACGCAGTATTTT
clone_size: -; v_call: TRBV24-1; d_call: -; j_call: TRBJ2-1; cdr3_aa: CATGERGEQFF; cdr3_nt: TGTGCCACCGGGGAGCGTGGCGAGCAGTTCTTC
clone_size: -; v_call: TRBV4-1; d_call: TRBD1; j_call: TRBJ1-2; cdr3_aa: CASSQTGQLYGYTF; cdr3_nt: TGCGCCAGCAGCCAGACGGGACAGCTCTATGGCTACACCTTC
clone_size: -; v_call: TRBV7-2; d_call: -; j_call: TRBJ1-1; cdr3_aa: CASSLGVWNTEAFF; cdr3_nt: TGTGCCAGCAGCTTAGGAGTTTGGAACACTGAAGCTTTCTTT
clone_size: once; v_call: TRBV5-1; d_call: TRBD1; j_call: TRBJ2-7; cdr3_aa: CASRLQGAYEQYF; cdr3_nt: TGCGCCAGCAGATTACAGGGGGCCTACGAGCAGTACTTC
clone_size: -; v_call: TRBV6-2/TRBV6-3; d_call: TRBD2; j_call: TRBJ2-2; cdr3_aa: CASSWTSGGAGELFF; cdr3_nt: TGTGCCAGCAGTTGGACTAGCGGGGGGGCCGGGGAGCTGTTTTTT
clone_size: -; v_call: TRBV24-1; d_call: TRBD1; j_call: TRBJ1-1; cdr3_aa: CANNRGRGNTEAFF; cdr3_nt: TGTGCCAACAACAGGGGGCGAGGTAACACTGAAGCTTTCTTT
clone_size: -; v_call: TRBV10-2; d_call: -; j_call: TRBJ1-2; cdr3_aa: CASGSYGYTF; cdr3_nt: TGCGCCAGCGGCAGCTATGGCTACACCTTC
clone_size: -; v_call: TRBV18; d_call: TRBD1; j_call: TRBJ2-7; cdr3_aa: CASSPQGTGGAQQYF; cdr3_nt: TGTGCCAGCTCACCACAGGGGACAGGGGGCGCCCAGCAGTACTTC
clone_size: -; v_call: TRBV19; d_call: -; j_call: TRBJ1-1; cdr3_aa: CASTLKSGIDEAFF; cdr3_nt: TGTGCCAGTACCCTAAAGTCCGGGATAGATGAAGCTTTCTTT
clone_size: -; v_call: TRBV7-2; d_call: -; j_call: TRBJ1-6; cdr3_aa: CASSPRRSYNSPLHF; cdr3_nt: TGTGCCAGCAGCCCCCGACGGAGCTATAATTCACCCCTCCACTTT
clone_size: -; v_call: TRBV28; d_call: TRBD1; j_call: TRBJ2-2; cdr3_aa: CASSPTGGIYTGELFF; cdr3_nt: TGTGCCAGCAGTCCGACAGGGGGAATCTACACCGGGGAGCTGTTTTTT
clone_size: few; v_call: TRBV18; d_call: TRBD1; j_call: TRBJ1-1; cdr3_aa: CASSPVPQGAGDTEAFF; cdr3_nt: TGTGCCAGCTCACCAGTTCCTCAGGGGGCCGGGGACACTGAAGCTTTCTTT
clone_size: -; v_call: TRBV29-1; d_call: TRBD1; j_call: TRBJ1-1; cdr3_aa: CSWQGGTEAFF; cdr3_nt: TGCAGCTGGCAGGGGGGCACTGAAGCTTTCTTT
clone_size: once; v_call: TRBV6-1; d_call: -; j_call: TRBJ2-2; cdr3_aa: CASSERSGWNPINTGELFF; cdr3_nt: TGTGCCAGCAGTGAAAGATCGGGTTGGAACCCCATCAACACCGGGGAGCTGTTTTTT
clone_size: -; v_call: TRBV6-6; d_call: -; j_call: TRBJ1-2; cdr3_aa: CASSYLNYGYTF; cdr3_nt: TGTGCCAGCAGTTACCTAAACTATGGCTACACCTTC
clone_size: -; v_call: TRBV5-1; d_call: -; j_call: TRBJ1-3; cdr3_aa: CASSLTGPSGNTIYF; cdr3_nt: TGCGCCAGCAGCCTTACAGGGCCCTCTGGAAACACCATATATTTT
clone_size: -; v_call: TRBV5-8; d_call: TRBD1; j_call: TRBJ1-5; cdr3_aa: CASSFGTGSSNQPQHF; cdr3_nt: TGTGCCAGCAGCTTTGGGACAGGGTCTAGCAATCAGCCCCAGCATTTT
clone_size: -; v_call: TRBV24-1; d_call: -; j_call: TRBJ1-5; cdr3_aa: CATSEGRDSNQPQHF; cdr3_nt: TGTGCCACCAGTGAGGGCAGGGATAGCAATCAGCCCCAGCATTTT
clone_size: -; v_call: TRBV5-1; d_call: -; j_call: TRBJ2-7; cdr3_aa: CASSQRGTSSYEQYF; cdr3_nt: TGCGCCAGCAGCCAACGCGGGACGTCTAGCTACGAGCAGTACTTC
clone_size: -; v_call: TRBV5-6; d_call: TRBD1; j_call: TRBJ1-2; cdr3_aa: CASSLRERGRDSYGYTF; cdr3_nt: TGTGCCAGCAGCTTACGGGAGAGGGGACGGGACAGCTATGGCTACACCTTC
clone_size: -; v_call: TRBV6-5; d_call: -; j_call: TRBJ2-1; cdr3_aa: CASKAWAANNEQFF; cdr3_nt: TGTGCCAGCAAAGCCTGGGCAGCAAACAATGAGCAGTTCTTC
clone_size: -; v_call: TRBV27; d_call: -; j_call: TRBJ1-3; cdr3_aa: CASSQQPGNTIYF; cdr3_nt: TGTGCCAGCAGTCAACAACCTGGAAACACCATATATTTT
clone_size: few; v_call: TRBV7-8; d_call: -; j_call: TRBJ2-7; cdr3_aa: CASSLGGGGYEQYF; cdr3_nt: TGTGCCAGCAGCTTAGGTGGCGGAGGCTACGAGCAGTACTTC
clone_size: -; v_call: TRBV7-3; d_call: -; j_call: TRBJ2-5; cdr3_aa: CASSTQPGETQYF; cdr3_nt: TGTGCCAGCAGCACCCAACCGGGAGAGACCCAGTACTTC
clone_size: once; v_call: TRBV5-1; d_call: -; j_call: TRBJ1-2; cdr3_aa: CASSSGPSGEGYTF; cdr3_nt: TGCGCCAGCAGCTCCGGGCCCTCAGGGGAAGGCTACACCTTC
clone_size: -; v_call: TRBV27; d_call: TRBD1; j_call: TRBJ2-7; cdr3_aa: CASSPLPGQSYEQYF; cdr3_nt: TGTGCCAGCAGTCCACTACCGGGACAGTCCTACGAGCAGTACTTC
clone_size: -; v_call: TRBV5-1; d_call: -; j_call: TRBJ1-2; cdr3_aa: CASSLQEGLLYGYTF; cdr3_nt: TGCGCCAGCAGCTTACAAGAAGGACTTCTTTATGGCTACACCTTC
clone_size: once; v_call: TRBV30; d_call: -; j_call: TRBJ1-3; cdr3_aa: CAWSVTGGNTIYF; cdr3_nt: TGTGCCTGGAGTGTCACAGGTGGAAACACCATATATTTT
clone_size: -; v_call: TRBV6-2/TRBV6-3; d_call: TRBD1; j_call: TRBJ1-5; cdr3_aa: CASSPTGRSNQPQHF; cdr3_nt: TGTGCCAGCAGCCCGACAGGGCGGAGCAATCAGCCCCAGCATTTT
clone_size: -; v_call: TRBV21-1; d_call: -; j_call: TRBJ2-7; cdr3_aa: CASSRKDPGQVVYEQYF; cdr3_nt: TGTGCCAGCAGCAGGAAAGACCCGGGACAGGTAGTTTACGAGCAGTACTTC
clone_size: -; v_call: TRBV2; d_call: TRBD1; j_call: TRBJ2-7; cdr3_aa: CASSRGQGAAEQYF; cdr3_nt: TGTGCCAGCAGCCGGGGACAGGGGGCAGCCGAGCAGTACTTC
clone_size: -; v_call: TRBV21-1; d_call: -; j_call: TRBJ2-2; cdr3_aa: CASSKVYRAGELFF; cdr3_nt: TGTGCCAGCAGCAAAGTTTATCGAGCCGGGGAGCTGTTTTTT
clone_size: -; v_call: TRBV19; d_call: TRBD2; j_call: TRBJ2-5; cdr3_aa: CASSVLAGTQETQYF; cdr3_nt: TGTGCCAGTAGTGTCCTAGCGGGGACCCAAGAGACCCAGTACTTC
clone_size: -; v_call: TRBV12-5; d_call: TRBD2; j_call: TRBJ2-7; cdr3_aa: CASGLTSGGAYEQYF; cdr3_nt: TGTGCTAGTGGTTTGACTAGCGGGGGAGCATACGAGCAGTACTTC
clone_size: -; v_call: TRBV9; d_call: -; j_call: TRBJ1-3; cdr3_aa: CASSPEGNTIYF; cdr3_nt: TGTGCCAGCAGCCCCGAGGGAAACACCATATATTTT
clone_size: -; v_call: TRBV7-9; d_call: TRBD2; j_call: TRBJ2-7; cdr3_aa: CASSLTAGDEQYF; cdr3_nt: TGTGCCAGCAGCCTAACCGCGGGGGACGAGCAGTACTTC
clone_size: once; v_call: TRBV30; d_call: -; j_call: TRBJ1-3; cdr3_aa: CAWSPGPGNTIYF; cdr3_nt: TGTGCCTGGAGTCCGGGTCCTGGAAACACCATATATTTT